The clone carrying this TCR beta chain was recorded at least ten times. The antigen remains unidentified. Unmatched junction bases numbered 2, after V lost 3 bases and J lost 10 bases. CDR3 length equals 12 residues. These data are taken from a study of T-cell reconstitution after alpha-beta-depleted transplantation in children. Regarding the study as a whole: Diversity and T-cell counts at one year after transplant derived mostly from new T cells. The study reportedly traced alpha-beta T cells about two months after transplant to several hundred expanded graft clones. There were some patients whose high TCRbeta diversity at day 60 came from surviving recipient T cells and thymic progenitors.

Unique molecular identifiers featured in how the TCRbeta library was prepared. In TCRdb, the PCR reads were re-called with MiXCR into one record per CDR3 protein. The sample carries fewer than 150,000 distinct CDR3 sequences, 23% recorded once. This chain joins TRBV12-3 or TRBV12-4 and TRBJ2-1; 8 bases align to TRBD2. This clonotype originated in a male patient between 2 and 10 years old who had a stem cell transplant for chronic granulomatous disease, so the T cells may come from the graft donor. The sequencing used PBMCs, mostly from graft donor cells, collected 180 days after TCRalphabeta/CD19-depleted stem cell transplant. The CDR3: CASSFERGEQFF. The CDR3 bases are TGTGCCAGCAGTTTTGAGCGGGGGGAGCAGTTCTTC.